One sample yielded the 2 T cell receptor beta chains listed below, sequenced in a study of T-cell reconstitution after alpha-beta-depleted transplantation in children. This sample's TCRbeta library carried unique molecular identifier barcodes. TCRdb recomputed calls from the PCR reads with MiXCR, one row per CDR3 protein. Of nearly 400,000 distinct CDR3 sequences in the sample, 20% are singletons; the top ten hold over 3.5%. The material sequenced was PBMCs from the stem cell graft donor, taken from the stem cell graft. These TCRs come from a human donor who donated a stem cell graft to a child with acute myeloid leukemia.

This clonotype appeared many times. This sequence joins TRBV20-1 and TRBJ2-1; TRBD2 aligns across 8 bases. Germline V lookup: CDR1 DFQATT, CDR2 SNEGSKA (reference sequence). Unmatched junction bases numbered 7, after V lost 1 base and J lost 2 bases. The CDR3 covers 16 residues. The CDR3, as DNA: TGCAGTGCTAGAGGGCCGGGACTAGTAGCCTACAATGAGCAGTTCTTC. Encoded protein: CSARGPGLVAYNEQFF.

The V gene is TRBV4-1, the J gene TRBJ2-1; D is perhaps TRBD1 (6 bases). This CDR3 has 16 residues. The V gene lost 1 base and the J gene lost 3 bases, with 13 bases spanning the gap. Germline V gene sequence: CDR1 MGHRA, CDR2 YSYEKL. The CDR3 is CASSQAPGHYYNEQFF. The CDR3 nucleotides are TGCGCCAGCAGCCAAGCCCCGGGACACTACTACAATGAGCAGTTCTTC.